The 19 T cell receptor beta chains listed next were all sequenced from one sample in a study of blood T cell repertoires in COVID-19. The method was immunoSEQ multiplex PCR; TCRdb's version includes in-frame clones alone and lacks a portion of them. The table includes around 210,000 clones, around 80% detected once. The specimen sequenced was peripheral blood. The receptors were sampled from a human donor in a cohort sampled during active COVID-19.

The V and J genes are TRBV18 and TRBJ1-5; tentatively, D is TRBD1 (6 bases). Germline V gives CDR1 KGHSH, CDR2 LQKENI. The CDR3 runs 15 residues. V was cut by 0 bases and J by 4 bases, with 10 bases left in between. The CDR3 is CASSPPGQGNQPQHF. Written as DNA, the CDR3 is TGTGCCAGCTCACCACCTGGGCAGGGGAATCAGCCCCAGCATTTT.

The J gene is TRBJ2-7, the V gene TRBV29-1; the match to TRBD2 covers 8 bases. The CDR3 length is 12 residues. Germline trimming cut 5 bases from V and 4 bases from J; bases unmatched to any gene: 4. Per germline, CDR1 SQVTM and CDR2 ANQGSEA. CDR3 sequence: CSVTAGVYEQYF. DNA of the CDR3: TGCAGCGTTACAGCGGGAGTATACGAGCAGTACTTC.

The V call is TRBV19, the J call TRBJ2-2; the match to TRBD1 covers 12 bases. Trimming at V came to 4 bases and at J to 0 bases, leaving 12 bases not matched to a gene. Germline assignment: CDR1 LNHDA and CDR2 SQIVND (reference sequence). CDR3 length: 20 residues. The CDR3 DNA reads TGTGCCAGTAGTACCAGCGCGGGACAGGGGGCGGTGGCGAACACCGGGGAGCTGTTTTTT. Its translation is CASSTSAGQGAVANTGELFF.

Concerning this clone: Other DNA sequences in this specimen translate into the identical CDR3. V is TRBV2 and J is TRBJ2-3; a possible D gene is TRBD2 (5 bases). The CDR3 has 14 amino acids. Trimming took off 4 bases at V and 0 bases at J, with 8 bases between the two ends. CDR1 SNHLY and CDR2 FYNNEI come from the germline V gene. Here the CDR3 DNA reads TGTGCCAGCAGTGTCGGAGGTAGCACAGATACGCAGTATTTT. Translating it yields CASSVGGSTDTQYF.

The chain employs TRBV18 and TRBJ1-1, with a weak D call TRBD1 (5 bases). The germline V and J ends were trimmed by 1 base and 4 bases, with 19 bases remaining between them. From germline, CDR1 is KGHSH and CDR2 LQKENI. This CDR3 comprises 17 residues. CDR3 DNA: TGTGCCAGCTCACCACGATACAACCAGGGTCTAGGCACTGAAGCTTTCTTT. It encodes CASSPRYNQGLGTEAFF.

V gene TRBV5-5 combines with J gene TRBJ1-1, with 7 bases that match TRBD1. Unmatched junction bases numbered 14, after V lost 3 bases and J lost 0 bases. The length of the CDR3 is 18 residues. CDR1 is SGHKS and CDR2 is YYEKEE in the germline V gene (reference sequence). The CDR3 DNA reads as TGTGCCAGCAGCTCCACAAGGTTGGGACAGTGGGTGAACACTGAAGCTTTCTTT. This translates into CASSSTRLGQWVNTEAFF.

This clone occurred a few times. The chain joins TRBV7-2 to TRBJ2-5; D might be TRBD1 (6 bases). The V gene lost 4 bases and the J gene lost 7 bases, with 10 bases spanning the gap. This CDR3 is 12 amino acids long. Germline CDR1 and CDR2: SGHTA and FQGNSA. The CDR3 bases are TGTGCCAGCAGCTCCACAGGGTTGACCCAGTACTTC. This encodes CASSSTGLTQYF.

The genes are TRBV20-1 and TRBJ1-2; maybe TRBD1 (6 bases). The CDR3 contains 14 residues. Per germline, CDR1 DFQATT and CDR2 SNEGSKA (reference sequence). Between the trimmed V and J ends, which lost 3 bases and 4 bases, there was a span of 15 bases. This chain's CDR3 is CSASIRGRGYGYTF. The CDR3 bases are TGCAGTGCTAGTATTCGCGGCAGGGGCTATGGCTACACCTTC.

This chain connects TRBV2 to TRBJ2-4; TRBD1 agrees at 9 bases. Germline V gene data show CDR1 as SNHLY and CDR2 as FYNNEI. Trimming removed 6 bases from V and 3 bases from J; junction bases left unmatched: 6. The CDR3 is 15 residues long. The CDR3 spells CASRRDRVDKNIQYF. The CDR3 nucleotides are TGTGCCAGCAGAAGGGACAGGGTGGACAAAAACATTCAGTACTTC.

The chain uses TRBV7-9 and TRBJ1-5, with D tentatively TRBD1 (5 bases). Germline V gene lookup returns CDR1 SEHNR and CDR2 FQNEAQ (reference sequence). This CDR3 is 15 amino acids long. V lost 1 base, J lost 3 bases, and 10 bases lay in between. CDR3 in amino acids: CASSLVGVDNQPQHF. The CDR3 DNA reads TGTGCCAGCAGCTTAGTAGGGGTAGACAATCAGCCCCAGCATTTT.

This clone has only a few counts. The chain uses TRBV28 and TRBJ1-1, with 7 nucleotides matching TRBD1. Trimming cost V 0 bases and J 5 bases; bases outside gene matches: 9. The CDR3 loop spans 16 amino acids. CDR1 and CDR2 (germline): MDHEN, SYDVKM. In nucleotides, the CDR3 is TGTGCCAGCAGTTTATGGAAGACAGGGTCTGAAACTGAAGCTTTCTTT. It specifies CASSLWKTGSETEAFF.

The chain uses TRBV19 and TRBJ2-7; 8 positions agree with TRBD1. The length of the CDR3 is 14 residues. From germline, CDR1 is LNHDA and CDR2 SQIVND (reference sequence). The junction had 5 bases not matched to a gene; V was cut back by 5 bases and J by 2 bases. The CDR3 sequence is CASSPGTGTYEQYF. The CDR3 DNA follows: TGTGCCAGTAGTCCAGGGACAGGAACCTACGAGCAGTACTTC.

This clone came up many times. The J gene is TRBJ1-2, the V gene TRBV2; no clear D. The germline V and J ends were trimmed by 5 bases and 5 bases, with 12 bases remaining between them. Germline-derived CDR1 and CDR2 are SNHLY and FYNNEI. This CDR3 comprises 13 residues. The CDR3 DNA is TGTGCCAGCAGTCTAGAGGGCGAGTATGGCTACACCTTC. As protein: CASSLEGEYGYTF.

The V call is TRBV10-3, the J call TRBJ2-7, with no clear D. Per the germline V gene, CDR1 is ENHRY and CDR2 is SYGVKD. This CDR3 spans 13 amino acids. The V and J ends lost 2 bases and 4 bases respectively, with 9 bases between them. In DNA, the CDR3 is TGTGCCATCAGTGAGGACAAAAGATACGAGCAGTACTTC. It translates to CAISEDKRYEQYF.

This chain uses TRBV20-1 with TRBJ2-5, with 8 bases lining up with TRBD2. Germline V gene lookup returns CDR1 DFQATT and CDR2 SNEGSKA (reference sequence). The CDR3 is 11 amino acids. With V trimmed by 6 bases and J by 12 bases, 9 bases remained unmatched. CDR3 bases: TGCAGTGCCCCTCGGGAGGGGCCGGAGTACTTC. Its protein is CSAPREGPEYF.

This chain links TRBV10-1 with TRBJ2-5, with D possibly matching TRBD1 (6 bases). The ends were cut back, 2 bases at V and 5 bases at J, with 9 bases in the middle. In germline, CDR1 is WNHNN, CDR2 SYGVQD (reference sequence). CDR3 length: 13 residues. The CDR3 coding sequence is TGCGCCAGCAGTGAGGGGGGCCGTGAGACCCAGTACTTC. It encodes CASSEGGRETQYF.

The genes are TRBV24-1 and TRBJ2-1, with a possible D match to TRBD2 (5 bases). Trimming cost V 4 bases and J 7 bases, with 16 bases left between them. This CDR3 contains 15 residues. Germline CDR1 and CDR2: KGHDR and SFDVKD. The CDR3 sequence is CATSDSRPSQNEQFF. CDR3 nucleotide sequence: TGTGCCACCAGTGACAGCAGGCCTAGCCAAAATGAGCAGTTCTTC.

The rearrangement uses TRBV25-1 and TRBJ1-6; 7 positions agree with TRBD1. J was trimmed by 8 bases and V by 5 bases; bases with no gene match: 9. Germline V gene sequence: CDR1 MGHDK, CDR2 SYGVNS. The CDR3 length is 15 residues. CDR3 loop: CASSPRQGRYSPLHF. CDR3 sequence (DNA): TGTGCCAGCAGTCCTCGACAGGGCCGGTATTCACCCCTCCACTTT.

The genes are TRBV11-2 and TRBJ2-7, with 13 positions matching TRBD2. The CDR3 covers 18 residues. V lost 2 bases and J lost 5; bases outside the gene matches: 12. Per the germline V gene, CDR1 is SGHAT and CDR2 is FQNNGV. CDR3 in amino acids: CASSLLGLAGVGSNEQYF. The CDR3 DNA reads as TGTGCCAGCAGCTTATTAGGACTAGCGGGAGTTGGGTCCAACGAGCAGTACTTC.